The 32 T cell receptor beta chains below were found in one sample sequenced in a study of T cells in Graves' hyperthyroidism and ophthalmopathy. Amplification yielded TCR beta CDR3 regions, with RNA transcripts as the source. First-round RT-PCR with HTBI primers amplified the TCR CDR3 region. TCRdb reprocessed the multiplex PCR reads via MiXCR and lists one record per CDR3 protein. The table records a few hundred thousand distinct CDR3 sequences, around 14% of them present only once. Sequencing was performed on blood. These receptors all stem from a woman between 18 and 29 years old with Graves' hyperthyroidism.

This clonotype was counted between two and nine times. CDR3 loop: CASRTSVSGDYGYTF. As DNA, the CDR3 is TGCGCCAGCAGAACTAGCGTCTCGGGGGACTATGGCTACACCTTC. V gene TRBV5-1 combines with J gene TRBJ1-2; tentative D call: TRBD1 (5 bases). The V gene lost 5 bases and the J gene lost 3 bases, with 17 bases spanning the gap. CDR1 and CDR2 (germline): SGHRS, YFSETQ. The CDR3 is made up of 15 amino acids.

The table lists this clonotype with a few counts. The chain couples TRBV6-1 to TRBJ2-7; possible D gene TRBD1, 6 bases. The ends were cut back, 1 base at V and 9 bases at J, with 10 bases in the middle. There are 12 residues in the CDR3. CDR1 and CDR2 (germline): MNHNS, SASEGT. The DNA of the CDR3 is TGTGCCAGCAGTGAAGGGGGGCGGGTGCAGTACGTC. This codes for CASSEGGRVQYV.

This clonotype was seen only a few times. The chain couples TRBV5-6 to TRBJ1-6; 7 bases are shared with TRBD1. The CDR3 sequence is 14 residues long. The germline V gene encodes CDR1 SGHDT and CDR2 YYEEEE. V trimming: 4 bases; J trimming: 7 bases; junction bases outside the gene matches: 5. The DNA of the CDR3 is TGTGCCAGCAGCCCCGACAGGGCAAATTCACCCCTCCACTTT. This sequence encodes CASSPDRANSPLHF.

This clonotype was observed a few times. A much larger clone lies one base from this, so it may be a read error. V gene TRBV2 combines with J gene TRBJ2-5, with D hard to call. CDR1 is SNHLY, CDR2 FYNNEI, per germline. The CDR3 extends over 13 amino acids. The CDR3, as DNA: TGTGCCAGCAGTGGGGTCACTCAAGAGACCCAGCACTTC. Translating it yields CASSGVTQETQHF.

This clonotype was recorded many times. This chain uses TRBV27 with TRBJ2-1; TRBD2 might be the D (5 bases). Trimming removed 6 bases from V and 9 bases from J, with 15 bases in between. Looked up from germline, CDR1 is MNHEY and CDR2 is SMNVEV (reference sequence). The CDR3 extends over 13 amino acids. In nucleotides, the CDR3 is TGTGCCAGCAGCTCAACTAGTCTTGTTGAGCAGTTCTTC. It specifies CASSSTSLVEQFF.

This clonotype occurred many times. The chain employs TRBV6-2 or TRBV6-3 and TRBJ2-4, with TRBD1 as a possible D gene (6 bases). CDR1 is MNHEY and CDR2 is SVGEGT in the germline V gene. This CDR3 comprises 15 residues. V was shortened by 5 bases and J by 1 base, with 12 bases between the two germline ends. This chain's CDR3 is CASSPTGWAKNIQYF. CDR3 sequence (DNA): TGTGCCAGCAGTCCTACAGGGTGGGCCAAAAACATTCAGTACTTC.

J is TRBJ2-3 and V is TRBV7-3; D gene unclear. Trimming stripped 2 bases from V and 5 bases from J, with 8 bases between. The CDR3 is made up of 13 amino acids. Germline assignment: CDR1 SGHTA and CDR2 FQGTGA. The CDR3 DNA reads as TGTGCCAGCAGCTTAGCAGTAAAAGATACGCAGTATTTT. Amino acid sequence: CASSLAVKDTQYF.

This clonotype was observed many times. The chain combines TRBV5-1 with TRBJ1-4; 8 bases are shared with TRBD1. CDR1 is SGHRS and CDR2 is YFSETQ in the germline V gene. CDR3 length equals 14 residues. After removal of 0 bases from V and 8 bases from J, the junction contained 3 bases not matched to a gene. The CDR3: CASSLGHRGEKLFF. CDR3 nucleotide sequence: TGCGCCAGCAGCTTGGGCCACAGGGGGGAAAAACTGTTTTTT.

The table lists this clonotype with many counts. The chain is built from TRBV19 and TRBJ1-2; unclear D gene. Germline CDR1 and CDR2: LNHDA and SQIVND (reference sequence). Trimming took 1 base from V and 7 from J, leaving 13 bases between them. The CDR3 length is 14 residues. DNA for the CDR3: TGTGCCAGTAGTATAGGAGTCCAGTCTACTGGCTACACCTTC. This sequence encodes CASSIGVQSTGYTF.

This clonotype appeared many times. The chain employs TRBV3-1 and TRBJ1-1; 10 bases are shared with TRBD1. There are 18 residues in the CDR3. CDR1 LGHDT and CDR2 YNNKEL come from the germline V gene (reference sequence). V dropped 0 bases and J dropped 2; count of bases not matched to a gene: 9. The CDR3 DNA sequence: TGTGCCAGCAGCCAAGAGACCGAGACAGGGGGCGCCAACACTGAAGCTTTCTTT. The encoded protein is CASSQETETGGANTEAFF.

In this sample, this clonotype turned up many times. J is TRBJ1-1 and V is TRBV28; D remains ambiguous. V lost 9 bases to trimming and J lost 0 bases, with 11 bases between them. The germline V gene has CDR1 MDHEN and CDR2 SYDVKM. This CDR3 is built from 13 residues. CDR3 DNA: TGTGCCAGTAAACAGCCCATGAACACTGAAGCTTTCTTT. Protein sequence: CASKQPMNTEAFF.

This clonotype was counted ten times or more. This sequence joins TRBV10-2 and TRBJ2-7; tentatively, D is TRBD2 (6 bases). V was shortened by 6 bases and J by 3 bases, with 18 bases between the two germline ends. This CDR3 has 15 amino acids. Per the germline V gene, CDR1 is WSHSY and CDR2 is SAAADI. The CDR3 spells CASSNSGVMDYEQYV. In nucleotides, the CDR3 is TGCGCCAGCAGCAATAGCGGAGTGATGGACTACGAGCAGTACGTC.

This clonotype was detected many times. The chain carries TRBV27 and TRBJ2-5; D might be TRBD1 (7 bases). From germline, CDR1 is MNHEY and CDR2 SMNVEV (reference sequence). This CDR3 has 18 residues. Trimming removed 3 bases at V and 7 bases at J, with 27 bases between. The CDR3 reads CASSLSEPGQIMGGTQYF. The CDR3 DNA reads as TGTGCCAGCAGTTTGTCCGAGCCGGGACAGATAATGGGGGGGACCCAGTACTTC.

This chain links TRBV27 with TRBJ2-3; 8 bases are a match to TRBD2. Germline lookup yields CDR1 MNHEY and CDR2 SMNVEV (reference sequence). V shed 5 bases and J 8 bases; nucleotides not matched to a gene: 12. The CDR3 loop spans 15 amino acids. The CDR3 DNA reads as TGTGCCAGCAGTCCTTCAAGCGGGGGTCGGGGTACGCAGTATTTT. Residues: CASSPSSGGRGTQYF.

This clonotype was recorded many times. J is TRBJ2-3 and V is TRBV5-4; TRBD2 aligns across 11 bases. Germline V gene data show CDR1 as SGHNT and CDR2 as YYREEE (reference sequence). This CDR3 has 16 residues. After removal of 4 bases from V and 4 bases from J, the junction contained 8 bases not matched to a gene. For the CDR3, the DNA is TGTGCCAGCAGCACCTTTAGCGGGAGGGGTCCAGATACGCAGTATTTT. This encodes CASSTFSGRGPDTQYF.

This clonotype occurred many times. The V call is TRBV5-1, the J call TRBJ2-3, with TRBD2 matching 11 bases. This CDR3 spans 16 amino acids. From germline, CDR1 is SGHRS and CDR2 YFSETQ. Trimming took 6 bases from V and 2 from J; bases not matched to a gene: 8. CDR3: CASTTTSGTNTDTQYF. The CDR3 nucleotides read TGCGCCAGCACCACGACTAGCGGGACTAACACAGATACGCAGTATTTT.

In this sample, this clonotype turned up a few times. This chain connects TRBV6-1 to TRBJ1-4; maybe TRBD1 (5 bases). CDR3 length: 20 amino acids. Trimming cost V 5 bases and J 7 bases, with 32 bases left between them. Germline loops: CDR1 MNHNS, CDR2 SASEGT. The CDR3: CASSTLTPTPSQGIGEKLFF. The CDR3 coding sequence is TGTGCCAGCAGTACCCTCACCCCCACTCCCTCCCAGGGCATCGGTGAAAAACTGTTTTTT.

This clonotype was counted only a few times. J is TRBJ2-7 and V is TRBV5-4, with 10 bases lining up with TRBD2. Losses at the gene ends were 4 bases for V and 0 bases for J; bases not matched to a gene: 4. Looked up from germline, CDR1 is SGHNT and CDR2 is YYREEE (reference sequence). The CDR3 spans 15 residues. The CDR3 protein is CASSLSGRSSYEQYV. The CDR3 DNA sequence: TGTGCCAGCAGCCTTAGCGGGAGGAGCTCCTACGAGCAGTACGTC.

The sample holds many counts of this clonotype. CDR3 region: CATAVGLADTGELFF. DNA of the CDR3: TGTGCCACCGCCGTGGGACTAGCTGATACCGGGGAGCTGTTTTTT. The chain combines TRBV24-1 with TRBJ2-2, with TRBD2 matching 9 bases. CDR1 KGHDR and CDR2 SFDVKD come from the germline V gene. The CDR3 spans 15 residues. The V gene end was trimmed by 9 bases and the J gene end by 5 bases; junction bases not matched to a gene: 9.

This clonotype occurred a few times. The gene calls are TRBV5-1 and TRBJ1-2, with D perhaps TRBD1 (5 bases). V was cut by 4 bases and J by 6 bases, with 13 bases left in between. This CDR3 contains 13 residues. The V gene's germline CDR1 is SGHRS and CDR2 YFSETQ. Written as DNA, the CDR3 is TGCGCCAGCAGCCCCTTTTCGGGGGATGGCTACACCTTC. Encoded protein: CASSPFSGDGYTF.

In this sample, this clonotype turned up many times. The CDR3 reads CASSLAVGVEQYV. For the CDR3, the DNA is TGTGCCAGCAGCTTAGCGGTGGGGGTCGAGCAGTACGTC. This chain links TRBV7-8 with TRBJ2-7; either TRBD1 or TRBD2 may supply D (5 bases each). This CDR3 is 13 amino acids long. The germline V gene encodes CDR1 SGHVS and CDR2 FQNEAQ. Trimming shortened V by 0 bases and J by 6 bases, and 9 bases separated the two germline ends.

This clonotype was detected a few times. A much more abundant neighbour one base away suggests this may be a read error. This chain joins TRBV18 and TRBJ1-2; D gene ambiguous. The CDR3 is 17 residues long. With 6 bases removed from V and 0 bases from J, the gap between germline ends came to 20 bases. Germline CDR1 and CDR2: KGHSH and LQKENI. The CDR3 DNA is TGTGCCAGCTCGCTCAGGACGTCTACGTCAGCTAACTATGGCTACACCTTC. Amino acids: CASSLRTSTSANYGYTF.

This clonotype was counted at least ten times. The chain uses TRBV19 and TRBJ1-1; D is uncertain. This CDR3 is 12 amino acids long. Trimming took 6 bases from V and 6 from J, leaving 11 bases between them. The germline gives CDR1 LNHDA, CDR2 SQIVND (reference sequence). CDR3 bases: TGTGCCAGTAGGCTTTCGGCGGCTGAAGCTTTCTTT. Translating gives CASRLSAAEAFF.

This clonotype was seen a few times. J is TRBJ2-2 and V is TRBV20-1; tentatively, D is TRBD2 (5 bases). Germline values: CDR1 DFQATT, CDR2 SNEGSKA (reference sequence). Between the trimmed V and J ends, which lost 0 bases and 5 bases, there was a span of 16 bases. The length of the CDR3 is 16 residues. The CDR3 DNA reads as TGCAGTGCTAGAGATAAGCCTAGCCTTTTAACCGGGGAGCTGTTTTTT. The encoded protein is CSARDKPSLLTGELFF.

Details on this clonotype: The junction departs from germline at one end; a sequencing error may be responsible. The CDR3 region is CASSQDDVWAGEAQYF. CDR3 DNA sequence: TGTGCCAGCAGCCAAGATGATGTTTGGGCGGGAGAGGCCCAGTACTTC. The chain links TRBV14 to TRBJ2-5, with 7 bases lining up with TRBD2. Germline assignment: CDR1 SGHDN and CDR2 FVKESK. The CDR3 runs to 16 residues.

The V gene is TRBV27, the J gene TRBJ2-7, with a tentative D call TRBD1 (6 bases). The V and J ends lost 2 bases and 0 bases respectively, with 14 bases between them. CDR1 is MNHEY and CDR2 is SMNVEV in the germline V gene (reference sequence). CDR3 length equals 16 residues. DNA of the CDR3: TGTGCCAGCAGTTTAGTCCCAGGGGTTAGCTCCTACGAGCAGTACTTC. This sequence encodes CASSLVPGVSSYEQYF.

The chain couples TRBV20-1 to TRBJ1-2, with D hard to call. The CDR3 contains 11 residues. Per germline, CDR1 DFQATT and CDR2 SNEGSKA (reference sequence). V was clipped by 6 bases and J by 5 bases, with 10 bases between them. This CDR3 is CSAWTEYGYTF. DNA of the CDR3: TGCAGTGCCTGGACTGAGTATGGCTACACCTTC.

The table lists this clonotype with a count of one. A much bigger clone sits one base away, suggesting this may be a read error. The chain combines TRBV6-1 with TRBJ1-5; 10 bases are a match to TRBD1. Germline lookup yields CDR1 MNHNS and CDR2 SASEGT. The CDR3 covers 14 residues. The V gene end was trimmed by 10 bases and the J gene end by 7 bases; junction bases not matched to a gene: 10. CDR3 sequence: CANSWDRGEQPQHF. In DNA form, the CDR3 reads TGTGCCAACAGCTGGGACAGGGGAGAGCAGCCCCAGCATTTT.

In this sample, this clonotype turned up many times. This chain uses TRBV29-1 with TRBJ1-1, with 11 bases identical to TRBD1. Per the germline V gene, CDR1 is SQVTM and CDR2 is ANQGSEA. V shed 7 bases, J shed 0 bases, and the junction held 7 bases outside the gene matches. CDR3 length: 15 residues. CDR3: CSGTGGAGMNTEAFF. The CDR3 DNA is TGCAGCGGGACAGGGGGCGCCGGGATGAACACTGAAGCTTTCTTT.

This clonotype has a count of ten or more. The chain couples TRBV12-3 or TRBV12-4 to TRBJ2-7; D remains ambiguous. V lost 3 bases and J 2 bases, leaving 8 bases between the germline ends. The CDR3 totals 13 residues. CDR3 sequence: CASSLTNPYEQYF. In DNA, the CDR3 is TGTGCCAGCAGTTTGACGAACCCCTACGAGCAGTACTTC.

This chain links TRBV2 with TRBJ2-3; tentatively, D is TRBD2 (5 bases). The V gene lost 3 bases and the J gene lost 8 bases, with 18 bases spanning the gap. This CDR3 contains 15 residues. The V gene's germline CDR1 is SNHLY and CDR2 FYNNEI. The CDR3 nucleotides are TGTGCCAGCAGTGAGGGGAGTGTGGCGCCAGGTACGCAGTATTTT. Protein product: CASSEGSVAPGTQYF.

Comments on this clonotype: Germline is not matched at one junction end, which may reflect a read error. The rearrangement uses TRBV7-2 and TRBJ1-1, with D uncertain. This CDR3 spans 15 amino acids. CDR1 is SGHTA, CDR2 FQGNSA, per germline. CDR3 residues: CASSPHSVRNTEACF. The DNA of the CDR3 is TGTGCCAGCAGCCCACACAGTGTTAGGAACACTGAAGCTTGCTTT.